This T cell receptor (beta chain) was sequenced for a study of cytomegalovirus exposure and HLA in healthy donors. Study-wide results and limits: Analysis performed later found roughly 17,000 TCR beta sequences associated with HLA alleles at 0.05 false discovery rate. A missense variant in DCLRE1C was later tied to TCR beta V- and J-gene trimming.

The germline CDR1 and CDR2 sequences are MNHEY and SMNVEV (reference sequence). V lost 4 bases and J lost 3, with 9 bases in between. The CDR3 is 13 amino acids. A word on this clone: Its antigen remains unidentified.

The PCR ran on 60 Vbeta and 13 Jbeta primers. Generated by immunoSEQ multiplex PCR, the TCRdb table keeps only in-frame clones and is missing some. The table records about 120,000 clones, around 80% of them present only once. The chain employs TRBV27 and TRBJ2-5; TRBD2 is a possible D gene (6 bases). The sample taken for sequencing was PBMCs. The TCR originated in a man aged 25-40 years in good health and CMV-seropositive. The DNA for the CDR3 is TGTGCCAGCAGTTGGACTACCGAAGAGACCCAGTACTTC. The encoded protein is CASSWTTEETQYF.